These 26 T cell receptor beta chains came from one sample sequenced in a study of cytomegalovirus exposure and HLA in healthy donors. Both 60 Vbeta primers and 13 Jbeta primers went into the PCR. Only in-frame clones appear in the TCRdb table, and some are missing; sequencing was by immunoSEQ multiplex PCR. The repertoire shows some 75,000 clones; the top ten hold less than 6%. Material: PBMCs. The receptors were gathered from a middle-aged man in good health and CMV-seronegative.

J is TRBJ1-1 and V is TRBV5-4; weak D call: TRBD1 (6 bases). Trimming shortened V by 4 bases and J by 1 base, and 11 bases separated the two germline ends. This CDR3 region has 14 residues. Germline values: CDR1 SGHNT, CDR2 YYREEE (reference sequence). CDR3 nucleotide sequence: TGTGCCAGCAGCGTGAGGACAGAGAACACTGAAGCTTTCTTT. As protein: CASSVRTENTEAFF.

The rearrangement links TRBV4-1 to TRBJ2-7; D not resolved. The germline V and J ends were trimmed by 0 bases and 7 bases, with 7 bases remaining between them. Germline lookup yields CDR1 MGHRA and CDR2 YSYEKL. This CDR3 spans 12 amino acids. CDR3 sequence (DNA): TGCGCCAGCAGCCAAGACTTGAGAGAGCAGTACTTC. Amino acids: CASSQDLREQYF.

V and J are TRBV29-1 and TRBJ1-1, with a weak D call TRBD1 (6 bases). Per germline, CDR1 SQVTM and CDR2 ANQGSEA. V shed 3 bases and J shed 4 bases, with 12 bases lying between them. There are 13 residues in the CDR3. The CDR3 reads CSVEGGGGTEAFF. For the CDR3, the DNA is TGCAGCGTTGAGGGGGGCGGGGGCACTGAAGCTTTCTTT.

V gene TRBV18 combines with J gene TRBJ2-2; no clear D gene. The CDR3 length is 14 residues. The V end lost 3 bases, the J end lost 4 bases, and 9 bases lay between the germline ends. Germline values: CDR1 KGHSH, CDR2 LQKENI. This CDR3 reads CASSPESSTGELFF. The CDR3 region has the DNA TGTGCCAGCTCACCCGAGAGTTCCACCGGGGAGCTGTTTTTT.

V usage is TRBV7-8 and J usage is TRBJ1-5; TRBD1 matches at 7 bases. CDR1 is SGHVS, CDR2 FQNEAQ, per germline. The trim removed 8 bases at V and 7 bases at J, leaving 8 bases unmatched. CDR3 length: 13 residues. CDR3 residues: CASGYRGGQPQHF. The DNA for the CDR3 is TGTGCCAGCGGATACAGGGGTGGACAGCCCCAGCATTTT.

The chain combines TRBV28 with TRBJ2-2; weak D call: TRBD2 (5 bases). The germline V gene has CDR1 MDHEN and CDR2 SYDVKM. The CDR3 totals 14 residues. Trimming took 11 bases from V and 0 from J, leaving 13 bases between them. The CDR3, as DNA: TGTGCCGTAGGGTCCGGGACGAACACCGGGGAGCTGTTTTTT. Protein: CAVGSGTNTGELFF. Full variable domain (outside the CDR3, taken from reference TRBV28 and TRBJ2-2): DVKVTQSSRYLVKRTGEKVFLECVQDMDHENMFWYRQDPGLGLRLIYFSYDVKMKEKGDIPEGYSVSREKKERFSLILESASTNQTSMYLCAVGSGTNTGELFFGEGSRLTVL.

Here the CDR3 reads CSVEEGRVSEAFF. CDR3 DNA: TGCAGCGTTGAAGAAGGTCGGGTGAGTGAAGCTTTCTTT. This chain joins TRBV29-1 and TRBJ1-1; D is uncertain. CDR1 and CDR2 from the germline V gene are SQVTM and ANQGSEA. The CDR3 has 13 amino acids. Trimming pared 0 bases from V and 7 bases from J, leaving 12 bases between. The full variable domain, completed using reference TRBV29-1 and TRBJ1-1, is SAVISQKPSRDICQRGTSLTIQCQVDSQVTMMFWYRQQPGQSLTLIATANQGSEATYESGFVIDKFPISRPNLTFSTLTVSNMSPEDSSIYLCSVEEGRVSEAFFGQGTRLTVV.

The rearrangement uses TRBV27 and TRBJ1-1; D possibly corresponds to TRBD1 (5 bases). Germline values: CDR1 MNHEY, CDR2 SMNVEV (reference sequence). The CDR3 loop spans 15 amino acids. The V gene lost 6 bases and the J gene lost 0 bases, with 14 bases spanning the gap. As DNA, the CDR3 is TGTGCCAGCAGGGTCGGGCAGGGTCTGAACACTGAAGCTTTCTTT. Translated, it gives CASRVGQGLNTEAFF.

The chain uses TRBV25-1 and TRBJ1-6; D is perhaps TRBD1 (5 bases). The germline V and J ends were trimmed by 9 bases and 8 bases, with 20 bases remaining between them. This CDR3 region has 15 residues. Germline V gives CDR1 MGHDK, CDR2 SYGVNS. CDR3 loop: CASSSDRGGDSPLHF. CDR3 DNA: TGTGCCAGTTCATCTGATCGGGGGGGTGATTCACCCCTCCACTTT.

The chain employs TRBV18 and TRBJ2-5; 13 bases are shared with TRBD2. Germline assignment: CDR1 KGHSH and CDR2 LQKENI. Trimming at V came to 1 base and at J to 0 bases, leaving 11 bases not matched to a gene. CDR3 size: 20 residues. The CDR3 sequence is CASSPRPYNGLAGDQETQYF. CDR3 DNA: TGTGCCAGCTCACCACGGCCGTACAACGGACTAGCGGGGGACCAAGAGACCCAGTACTTC.

V is TRBV19 and J is TRBJ1-5; 7 bases map to TRBD1. This CDR3 has 15 residues. Germline trimming cut 3 bases from V and 6 bases from J; bases unmatched to any gene: 8. Germline values: CDR1 LNHDA, CDR2 SQIVND (reference sequence). DNA for the CDR3: TGTGCCAGTAGTATCTTACAGGGGAAGGGTCAGCCCCAGCATTTT. Amino acid sequence: CASSILQGKGQPQHF.

The chain joins TRBV5-1 to TRBJ2-3, with a possible D match to TRBD2 (5 bases). V was shortened by 0 bases and J by 2 bases, with 10 bases between the two germline ends. The CDR3 is 15 amino acids. From germline, CDR1 is SGHRS and CDR2 YFSETQ. CDR3 in amino acids: CASSLADSHTDTQYF. The CDR3 coding sequence is TGCGCCAGCAGCTTGGCGGACTCACACACAGATACGCAGTATTTT. The full variable domain, with the rest looked up from reference TRBV5-1 and TRBJ2-3, is KAGVTQTPRYLIKTRGQQVTLSCSPISGHRSVSWYQQTPGQGLQFLFEYFSETQRNKGNFPGRFSGRQFSNSRSEMNVSTLELGDSALYLCASSLADSHTDTQYFGPGTRLTVL.

The J gene is TRBJ2-7, the V gene TRBV6-6; 11 bases map to TRBD2. Germline V gene sequence: CDR1 MNHNY, CDR2 SVGAGI (reference sequence). V trimming: 5 bases; J trimming: 3 bases; junction bases outside the gene matches: 6. The length of the CDR3 is 15 residues. CDR3 residues: CASSTNSGRVYEQYF. In DNA form, the CDR3 reads TGTGCCAGCAGTACGAATAGCGGGAGGGTCTACGAGCAGTACTTC.

On this clone: Germline is not matched at one junction end, which may reflect a read error. DNA of the CDR3: TGTGCCAGCAGCTTAGCCCCGGACAGCGAAAATCATCCCCAGCATTTT. This codes for CASSLAPDSENHPQHF. This chain uses TRBV7-9 with TRBJ1-5; tentatively, D is TRBD1 (6 bases). CDR3 length equals 16 residues. The V gene's germline CDR1 is SEHNR and CDR2 FQNEAQ (reference sequence).

This chain joins TRBV29-1 and TRBJ2-1, with 14 bases matching TRBD2. V was clipped by 7 bases and J by 9 bases; unmatched bases: 8. Germline lookup yields CDR1 SQVTM and CDR2 ANQGSEA. The CDR3 totals 14 residues. The CDR3 is CSAKTSGRAGEQFF. CDR3 nucleotides: TGCAGCGCTAAGACTAGCGGGAGGGCCGGTGAGCAGTTCTTC.

This chain links TRBV18 with TRBJ2-6, with TRBD1 identical over 9 bases. The CDR3 loop spans 16 amino acids. Germline loops: CDR1 KGHSH, CDR2 LQKENI. With 2 bases clipped from V and 8 bases from J, the junction kept 7 bases outside the gene matches. CDR3 protein: CASSPIDRGGTNVLTF. The CDR3 DNA reads TGTGCCAGCTCACCAATCGACAGGGGGGGGACCAACGTCCTGACTTTC.

The chain couples TRBV10-3 to TRBJ1-6, with D possibly matching TRBD1 (5 bases). Trimming removed 3 bases from V and 7 bases from J, with 7 bases in between. The CDR3 is made up of 13 amino acids. CDR1 is ENHRY and CDR2 is SYGVKD in the germline V gene. CDR3 in amino acids: CAISDKGNSPLHF. The CDR3 DNA is TGTGCCATCAGTGACAAGGGGAATTCACCCCTCCACTTT.

The chain is built from TRBV5-4 and TRBJ2-2, with D hard to call. This CDR3 is 13 amino acids long. CDR1 and CDR2 (germline): SGHNT, YYREEE (reference sequence). V was clipped by 0 bases and J by 6 bases, with 6 bases between them. The CDR3 DNA reads TGTGCCAGCAGCTTGGCTCGGTCCGGGGAGCTGTTTTTT. Its translation is CASSLARSGELFF.

This chain links TRBV6-5 with TRBJ1-5, with D perhaps matching TRBD1 (5 bases). CDR1 and CDR2 from the germline V gene are MNHEY and SVGAGI. The CDR3 is 13 amino acids. V shed 2 bases and J shed 8 bases, with 10 bases lying between them. The CDR3 region is CASSYGGSEPQHF. The DNA for the CDR3 is TGTGCCAGCAGTTACGGGGGGTCGGAGCCCCAGCATTTT.

The chain carries TRBV30 and TRBJ1-2, with D hard to call. There are 12 residues in the CDR3. The germline V gene encodes CDR1 GTSNPN and CDR2 SVGIG (reference sequence). With 4 bases removed from V and 8 bases from J, the gap between germline ends came to 14 bases. The DNA for the CDR3 is TGTGCCTGGATGAGAGGCGGTCTAGGCTACACCTTC. It is translated as CAWMRGGLGYTF.

The chain uses TRBV4-3 and TRBJ2-3; unclear D gene. Germline V gives CDR1 LGHNA, CDR2 YSLEER. CDR3 size: 14 residues. Trimming cost V 1 base and J 2 bases, with 7 bases left between them. The CDR3 region has the DNA TGCGCCAGCAGCCAAGGCGGTTACACAGATACGCAGTATTTT. Protein: CASSQGGYTDTQYF.

V usage is TRBV10-3 and J usage is TRBJ2-3; D perhaps matches TRBD2 (6 bases). The CDR3 totals 15 residues. The germline V gene encodes CDR1 ENHRY and CDR2 SYGVKD. Trimming pared 4 bases from V and 4 bases from J, leaving 15 bases between. The DNA of the CDR3 is TGTGCCATCAGTGCTTACGGGAGTAGGTCAGATACGCAGTATTTT. Its protein product is CAISAYGSRSDTQYF.

The V call is TRBV5-1, the J call TRBJ1-1; TRBD1 agrees at 10 bases. This CDR3 comprises 13 residues. After removal of 3 bases from V and 7 bases from J, the junction contained 3 bases not matched to a gene. Germline CDR1 reads SGHRS; CDR2 reads YFSETQ. The CDR3 nucleotides are TGCGCCAGCAGCTCTGACAGGGGGCTTGAAGCTTTCTTT. This sequence encodes CASSSDRGLEAFF.

This chain uses TRBV9 with TRBJ2-5; D perhaps matches TRBD2 (6 bases). CDR3 length equals 18 residues. Germline CDR1 and CDR2: SGDLS and YYNGEE. V dropped 0 bases and J dropped 2 bases, with 20 bases sitting between them. The CDR3 is CASSVGSRWRGGQETQYF. The CDR3 bases are TGTGCCAGCAGCGTAGGCTCGAGGTGGAGGGGTGGGCAAGAGACCCAGTACTTC.

The rearrangement links TRBV5-6 to TRBJ1-2; TRBD1 agrees at 7 bases. V trimming: 2 bases; J trimming: 5 bases; junction bases outside the gene matches: 6. This CDR3 spans 14 amino acids. Germline V CDR1 and CDR2: SGHDT, YYEEEE. CDR3 region: CASSFQGGKYGYTF. As DNA, the CDR3 is TGTGCCAGCAGCTTTCAGGGGGGCAAGTATGGCTACACCTTC.

The rearrangement joins TRBV5-1 to TRBJ2-7, with D maybe TRBD1 (5 bases). Germline CDR1 SGHRS, CDR2 YFSETQ. The CDR3 extends over 13 amino acids. Between the trimmed V and J ends, which lost 2 bases and 2 bases, there was a span of 8 bases. The CDR3 DNA reads TGCGCCAGCAGCTTACAGGCCGCCTACGAGCAGTACTTC. It is translated as CASSLQAAYEQYF.